The present T cell receptor beta chain was sequenced within a study of technical replicates of blood from a few donors. Profiling relied on immunoSEQ multiplex PCR, and the TCRdb table lists in-frame clones only, not all of them. The sample records about 75,000 clones, about 97% being singletons. Per the germline V gene, CDR1 is SGDLS and CDR2 is YYNGEE. Trimming pared 3 bases from V and 5 bases from J, leaving 15 bases between. The CDR3 length is 15 residues. The chain carries TRBV9 and TRBJ2-1; D possibly corresponds to TRBD2 (6 bases). This sequence originates from a human donor in good health. Sequencing was carried out using T cells isolated from PBMCs. The CDR3 reads CASSAFRGRHNEQFF. The CDR3 DNA is TGTGCCAGCAGCGCTTTCCGGGGGAGGCACAATGAGCAGTTCTTC.